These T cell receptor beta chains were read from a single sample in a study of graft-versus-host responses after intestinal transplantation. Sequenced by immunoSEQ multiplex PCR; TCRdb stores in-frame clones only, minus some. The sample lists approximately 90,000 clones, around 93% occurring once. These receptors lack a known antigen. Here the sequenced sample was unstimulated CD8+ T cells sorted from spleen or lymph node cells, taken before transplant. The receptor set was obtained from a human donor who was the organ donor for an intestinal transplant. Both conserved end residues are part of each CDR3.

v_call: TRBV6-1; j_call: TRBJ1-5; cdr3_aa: CASSGGVKPQHF
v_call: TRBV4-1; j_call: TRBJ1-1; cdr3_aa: CASSYDRGLRMNTEAFF
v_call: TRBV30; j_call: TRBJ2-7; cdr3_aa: CAWTISVTPYEQYF
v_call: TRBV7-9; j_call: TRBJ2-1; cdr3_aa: CASSPTGQVGNEQFF
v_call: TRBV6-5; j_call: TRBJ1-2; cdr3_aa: CASSYHRTGEYGYTF
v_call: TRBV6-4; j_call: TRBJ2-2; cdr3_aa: CASSDSIRTDNTGELFF
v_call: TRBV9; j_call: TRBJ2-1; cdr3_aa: CASSASGSEGDEQFF
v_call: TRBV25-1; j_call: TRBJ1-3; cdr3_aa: CASSECCGTPFGNTIYF
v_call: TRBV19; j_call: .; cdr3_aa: CASTSSPETPYYEQYF
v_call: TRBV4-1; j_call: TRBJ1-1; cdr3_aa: CASSQGTAGGIAFF
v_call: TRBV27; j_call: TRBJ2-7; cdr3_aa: CASSHGLAVEQYF
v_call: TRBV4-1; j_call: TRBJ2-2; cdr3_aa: CASRVSNTGELFF
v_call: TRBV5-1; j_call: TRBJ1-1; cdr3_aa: CASSSRMNTEAFF
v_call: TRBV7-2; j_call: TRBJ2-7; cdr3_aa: CASSLISGGPYEQYF
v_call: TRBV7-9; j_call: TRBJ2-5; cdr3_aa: CASSFTTEETQYF
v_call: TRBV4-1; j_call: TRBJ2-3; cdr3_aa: CASSRHPGDYTDTQYF
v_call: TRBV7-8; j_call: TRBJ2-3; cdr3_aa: CASSLGQGKYF
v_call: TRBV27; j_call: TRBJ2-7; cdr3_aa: CASRPLWTSDTYEQYF
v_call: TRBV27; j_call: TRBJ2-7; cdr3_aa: CASSFSGAYEQYF
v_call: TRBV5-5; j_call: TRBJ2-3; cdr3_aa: CASSRTSGDLLGTDTQYF
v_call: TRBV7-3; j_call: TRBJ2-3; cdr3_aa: CASSPTGTSGGITQYF
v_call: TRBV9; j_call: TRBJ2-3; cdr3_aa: CASSAEAGGPTDTQYF
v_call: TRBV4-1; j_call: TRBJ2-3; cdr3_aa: CASSPTPLVPDTQYF
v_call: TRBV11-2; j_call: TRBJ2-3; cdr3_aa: CASRRAVSSTDTQYF
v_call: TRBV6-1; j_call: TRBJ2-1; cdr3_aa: CASSDAVYNEQFF
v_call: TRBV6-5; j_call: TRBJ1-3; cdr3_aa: CASSYGRARGNTIYF
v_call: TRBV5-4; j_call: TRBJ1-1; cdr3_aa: CASSSGLSEAFF
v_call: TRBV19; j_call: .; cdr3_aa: CASSDPGPSYEQYF